This T cell receptor (beta chain) emerged from a study of CD8 T cells in ankylosing spondylitis. Study outcomes and limitations: Blood of patients with ankylosing spondylitis appeared to be characterized by a TCR beta motif of several highly homologous variants.

CDR3 length: 14 amino acids. V was shortened by 6 bases and J by 5 bases, with 17 bases between the two germline ends. Germline V lookup: CDR1 MNHNS, CDR2 SASEGT. TCRdb used MiXCR to reprocess the 5' RACE reads, holding one entry per CDR3 protein. The table includes under 950,000 distinct CDR3 sequences, roughly 19% detected once. This clonotype was counted between two and nine times. What it binds is not known. The chain employs TRBV6-1 and TRBJ2-7; a weak D match, TRBD1 (5 bases). The sequence was obtained from a male donor with ankylosing spondylitis. The material sequenced was blood, either unsorted or a sorted T cell fraction (not recorded which). The CDR3 DNA reads TGTGCCAGCAGGAACCACAGGTCCCGCGACGAGCAGTACTTC. Its translation is CASRNHRSRDEQYF.